This entry lists 23 T cell receptor beta chains sequenced from one sample in a study of CD8 T cells in Susac syndrome. RNA was extracted with the RNeasy kit, and a quantity of roughly 0.5 to 1 ug was reverse transcribed using random hexamers. MiXCR, applied by TCRdb to the immunoSEQ multiplex PCR reads, yields one record per CDR3 protein. The sample lists 120,000 to 150,000 distinct CDR3 sequences, roughly 94% occurring once. Sequenced: CD4+ T cells from PBMCs. These receptors originate from a human donor in good health.

The gene calls are TRBV20-1 and TRBJ2-7; 7 nucleotides match TRBD2. Germline CDR1 DFQATT, CDR2 SNEGSKA (reference sequence). V lost 2 bases, J lost 9 bases, and 7 bases stayed unmatched. The CDR3 contains 12 residues. The chain's CDR3 is CSARYREEGQYF. Here the CDR3 DNA reads TGCAGTGCTAGATACCGGGAGGAAGGGCAGTACTTC.

V and J are TRBV5-1 and TRBJ2-1; 10 bases align to TRBD2. V lost 4 bases, J lost 4 bases, and 11 bases stayed unmatched. CDR1 and CDR2 (germline): SGHRS, YFSETQ. CDR3 size: 17 residues. CDR3 nucleotides: TGCGCCAGCAGCCCTATCGGAGCGGGAGGGCCGTACAATGAGCAGTTCTTC. Protein sequence: CASSPIGAGGPYNEQFF.

V and J are TRBV5-1 and TRBJ2-5; D not resolved. V lost 0 bases, J lost 3 bases, and 12 bases lay in between. This CDR3 comprises 15 residues. The germline CDR1 and CDR2 sequences are SGHRS and YFSETQ. CDR3 residues: CASSLAAPLKETQYF. The CDR3 DNA sequence: TGCGCCAGCAGCTTGGCGGCCCCGTTAAAAGAGACCCAGTACTTC. Full variable domain (missing parts from reference TRBV5-1 and TRBJ2-5): KAGVTQTPRYLIKTRGQQVTLSCSPISGHRSVSWYQQTPGQGLQFLFEYFSETQRNKGNFPGRFSGRQFSNSRSEMNVSTLELGDSALYLCASSLAAPLKETQYFGPGTRLLVL.

This chain uses TRBV12-3 or TRBV12-4 with TRBJ2-5, with D hard to call. Between the trimmed V and J ends, which lost 9 bases and 3 bases, there was a span of 14 bases. The CDR3 covers 13 residues. The CDR3 region has the DNA TGTGCCAGTAACAAATGGGGTGAAGAGACCCAGTACTTC. Its translation: CASNKWGEETQYF.

This clonotype was picked up one time. V is TRBV7-9 and J is TRBJ2-1, with 13 nucleotides matching TRBD2. The junction had 7 bases not matched to a gene; V was cut back by 5 bases and J by 6 bases. Germline CDR1 and CDR2: SEHNR and FQNEAQ (reference sequence). The CDR3 covers 16 residues. CDR3 protein: CASSQRGTSGTNEQFF. In DNA form, the CDR3 reads TGTGCCAGCAGCCAAAGGGGGACTAGCGGGACCAATGAGCAGTTCTTC. Full variable domain (rest looked up from reference TRBV7-9 and TRBJ2-1): DTGVSQNPRHKITKRGQNVTFRCDPISEHNRLYWYRQTLGQGPEFLTYFQNEAQLEKSRLLSDRFSAERPKGSFSTLEIQRTEQGDSAMYLCASSQRGTSGTNEQFFGPGTRLTVL.

This chain uses TRBV6-5 with TRBJ1-6; D is perhaps TRBD1 (6 bases). The CDR3 is 13 amino acids. Between the trimmed V and J ends, which lost 6 bases and 14 bases, there was a span of 17 bases. In germline, CDR1 is MNHEY, CDR2 SVGAGI. This chain's CDR3 is CASRAQGGLALHF. The CDR3 DNA reads as TGTGCCAGCAGGGCCCAAGGGGGGTTGGCCCTCCACTTT.

CDR3: CASSPEGDRCMNEQFF. The CDR3 DNA reads TGCGCCAGCAGCCCCGAGGGGGACAGGTGTATGAATGAGCAGTTCTTC. The chain carries TRBV23-1 and TRBJ2-1; 8 positions match TRBD1. TRBV23-1 is an ORF, with its function uncertain. This CDR3 has 16 residues. V gave up 6 bases and J gave up 7 bases; unmatched junction bases: 14.

V is TRBV6-6 and J is TRBJ2-7; 7 bases map to TRBD2. Per germline, CDR1 MNHNY and CDR2 SVGAGI (reference sequence). The V segment lost 2 bases and the J segment 4 bases; nucleotides outside the gene matches: 5. The CDR3 sequence is 14 residues long. As DNA, the CDR3 is TGTGCCAGCAGTTACCCGGCTAGCGGTTACGAGCAGTACTTC. Translation: CASSYPASGYEQYF.

The sample holds a few counts of this clonotype. V is TRBV18 and J is TRBJ2-5; D ambiguous. Germline V CDR1 and CDR2: KGHSH, LQKENI. The CDR3 spans 10 residues. The V end was cut by 4 bases, the J end by 4 bases, with 1 base between. The CDR3 region is CASSRETQYF. CDR3 in DNA: TGTGCCAGCTCACGAGAGACCCAGTACTTC.

This chain uses TRBV12-3 or TRBV12-4 with TRBJ1-2; D is uncertain. Trimming removed 2 bases at V and 2 bases at J, with 12 bases between. This CDR3 has 15 residues. CDR3 nucleotide sequence: TGTGCCAGCAGTTTACGTTCTGGACGGAACTATGGCTACACCTTC. Encoded protein: CASSLRSGRNYGYTF.

In this sample, this clonotype turned up once. The V call is TRBV20-1, the J call TRBJ2-7; TRBD2 aligns across 11 bases. In germline, CDR1 is DFQATT, CDR2 SNEGSKA (reference sequence). The CDR3 is 16 amino acids. The V segment lost 1 base and the J segment 3 bases; nucleotides outside the gene matches: 8. The CDR3 reads CSARGLAGGRYYEQYF. The CDR3 DNA reads as TGCAGTGCTAGAGGTCTAGCGGGAGGAAGGTACTACGAGCAGTACTTC.

CDR3 loop: CASSFGTTYEQYF. CDR3 coding DNA: TGTGCCAGCAGCTTCGGGACCACCTACGAGCAGTACTTC. The rearrangement joins TRBV7-2 to TRBJ2-7; D might be TRBD1 or TRBD2, each matching 5 bases. The CDR3 loop spans 13 amino acids. Germline CDR1 SGHTA, CDR2 FQGNSA. Trimming stripped 3 bases from V and 2 bases from J, with 8 bases between.

This rearrangement joins TRBV29-1 to TRBJ1-2; a possible D gene is TRBD1 (6 bases). This CDR3 is 12 amino acids long. Germline CDR1 reads SQVTM; CDR2 reads ANQGSEA. The V end lost 6 bases, the J end lost 6 bases, and 14 bases lay between the germline ends. CDR3 sequence (DNA): TGCAGCGTGCACCGGGACACTGATGGCTACACCTTC. It translates to CSVHRDTDGYTF.

CDR3 in amino acids: CASSSQGMGEKLFF. CDR3 nucleotide sequence: TGTGCCAGCAGCTCACAGGGGATGGGTGAAAAACTGTTTTTT. The chain combines TRBV7-9 with TRBJ1-4; 7 bases line up with TRBD1. The CDR3 is made up of 14 amino acids. The V and J ends lost 4 bases and 7 bases, in that order; junction bases with no gene match: 6. Germline CDR1 and CDR2: SEHNR and FQNEAQ (reference sequence).

The genes are TRBV3-1 and TRBJ1-3; D ambiguous. Trimming removed 1 base from V and 0 bases from J, with 7 bases in between. Germline V gene data show CDR1 as LGHDT and CDR2 as YNNKEL (reference sequence). The CDR3 covers 15 residues. Here the CDR3 DNA reads TGTGCCAGCAGCCAAGGGTCTCTCTCTGGAAACACCATATATTTT. Amino acid sequence: CASSQGSLSGNTIYF.

The rearrangement joins TRBV9 to TRBJ2-3; D ambiguous. Germline CDR1 reads SGDLS; CDR2 reads YYNGEE. The V and J ends lost 4 bases and 0 bases respectively, with 15 bases between them. The CDR3 totals 16 residues. For the CDR3, the DNA is TGTGCCAGCAGCCCCGGGTCGATGCCCAGCACAGATACGCAGTATTTT. This sequence encodes CASSPGSMPSTDTQYF.

This clonotype has just one count. This sequence joins TRBV6-5 and TRBJ2-7; the D gene is possibly TRBD1 (6 bases). The V end was cut by 6 bases, the J end by 5 bases, with 20 bases between. The germline CDR1 and CDR2 sequences are MNHEY and SVGAGI. The CDR3 covers 15 residues. The CDR3 protein is CASSLLSRGAHEQYF. As DNA, the CDR3 is TGTGCCAGCAGCCTACTCAGCAGGGGAGCCCACGAGCAGTACTTC.

The V and J genes are TRBV27 and TRBJ1-5, with a tentative D call TRBD1 (6 bases). The germline gives CDR1 MNHEY, CDR2 SMNVEV (reference sequence). Trimming pared 3 bases from V and 6 bases from J, leaving 15 bases between. The CDR3 has 15 residues. CDR3 loop: CASSFGGAQGQPQHF. The CDR3, as DNA: TGTGCCAGCAGTTTTGGGGGGGCGCAAGGTCAGCCCCAGCATTTT.

CDR3 coding DNA: TGTGCCAGCAGTGAGGGGCAGTTATATGGCTACACCTTC. Encoded protein: CASSEGQLYGYTF. This chain connects TRBV2 to TRBJ1-2; D is possibly TRBD1 (5 bases). V lost 3 bases, J lost 5 bases, and 10 bases lay in between. The CDR3 is made up of 13 amino acids. The germline V gene has CDR1 SNHLY and CDR2 FYNNEI.

The chain has TRBV7-9 and TRBJ1-1; the D is unclear. Looked up from germline, CDR1 is SEHNR and CDR2 is FQNEAQ (reference sequence). This CDR3 is built from 14 residues. The V and J ends lost 7 bases and 4 bases respectively, with 16 bases between them. The CDR3 DNA follows: TGTGCCAGCACCCCCCTGGCAGTCGGCACTGAAGCTTTCTTT. This codes for CASTPLAVGTEAFF. The full variable domain, with the rest looked up from reference TRBV7-9 and TRBJ1-1, is DTGVSQNPRHKITKRGQNVTFRCDPISEHNRLYWYRQTLGQGPEFLTYFQNEAQLEKSRLLSDRFSAERPKGSFSTLEIQRTEQGDSAMYLCASTPLAVGTEAFFGQGTRLTVV.

V is TRBV25-1 and J is TRBJ2-1; 11 bases align to TRBD2. The CDR3 spans 16 residues. J was trimmed by 0 bases and V by 2 bases; bases with no gene match: 0. Looked up from germline, CDR1 is MGHDK and CDR2 is SYGVNS. The CDR3 coding sequence is TGTGCCAGCAGTGAAACTAGCGGGAGCTCCTACAATGAGCAGTTCTTC. As protein: CASSETSGSSYNEQFF.

This chain connects TRBV6-5 to TRBJ2-1; the D is unclear. Trimming stripped 2 bases from V and 0 bases from J, with 5 bases between. Germline CDR1 reads MNHEY; CDR2 reads SVGAGI. The CDR3 is made up of 14 amino acids. CDR3 sequence reads: CASSYVDSYNEQFF. In nucleotides, the CDR3 is TGTGCCAGCAGTTACGTGGACTCCTACAATGAGCAGTTCTTC.

V is TRBV7-2 and J is TRBJ2-7; TRBD1 is a possible D gene (6 bases). Germline CDR1 is SGHTA and CDR2 is FQGNSA. The CDR3 is 15 amino acids. V shed 5 bases and J shed 4 bases, with 18 bases lying between them. The CDR3 protein is CASSPNGGSVYEQYF. CDR3 DNA: TGTGCCAGCAGCCCGAATGGGGGCTCAGTGTACGAGCAGTACTTC.